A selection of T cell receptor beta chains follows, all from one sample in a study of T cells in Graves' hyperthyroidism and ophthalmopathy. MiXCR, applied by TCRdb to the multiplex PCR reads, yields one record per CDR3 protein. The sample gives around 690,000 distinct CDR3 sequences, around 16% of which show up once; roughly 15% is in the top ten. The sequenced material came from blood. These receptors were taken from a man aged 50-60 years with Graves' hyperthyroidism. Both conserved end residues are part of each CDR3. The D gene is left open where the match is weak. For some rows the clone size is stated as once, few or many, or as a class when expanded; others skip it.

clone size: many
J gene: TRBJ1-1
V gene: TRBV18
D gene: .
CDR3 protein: CASGRATNTEAFF
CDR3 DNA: TGTGCCAGCGGCCGAGCGACGAACACTGAAGCTTTCTTT

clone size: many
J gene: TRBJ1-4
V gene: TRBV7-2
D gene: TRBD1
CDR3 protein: CASSLWTGGSQKLFF
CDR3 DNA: TGTGCCAGCAGCCTGTGGACAGGGGGCAGTCAAAAACTGTTTTTT

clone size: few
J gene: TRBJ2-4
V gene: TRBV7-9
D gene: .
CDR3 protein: CASSLGKQNIQYF
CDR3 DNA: TGTGCCAGCAGCTTAGGGAAGCAAAACATTCAGTACTTC

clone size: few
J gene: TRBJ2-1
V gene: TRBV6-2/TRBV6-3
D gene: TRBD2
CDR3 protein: CASSPTSVEQFF
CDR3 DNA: TGTGCCAGCAGCCCCACTAGCGTTGAGCAGTTCTTC

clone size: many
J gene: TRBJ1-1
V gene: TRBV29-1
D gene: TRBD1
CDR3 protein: CSGTGTGNTEAFF
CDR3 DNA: TGCAGCGGAACCGGGACAGGGAACACTGAAGCTTTCTTT

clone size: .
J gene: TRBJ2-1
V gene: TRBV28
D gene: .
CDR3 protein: CASTRTDSYSEQFF
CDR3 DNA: TGTGCCAGCACCCGGACCGACTCCTACAGTGAGCAGTTCTTC

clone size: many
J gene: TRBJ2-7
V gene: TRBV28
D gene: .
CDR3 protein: CASSLWRGATYEQYF
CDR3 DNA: TGTGCCAGCAGTTTATGGAGGGGGGCTACCTACGAGCAGTACTTC

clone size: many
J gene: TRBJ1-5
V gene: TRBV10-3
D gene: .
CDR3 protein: CAISERVSNQPQHF
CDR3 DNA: TGTGCCATCAGTGAGAGGGTTAGCAATCAGCCCCAGCATTTT

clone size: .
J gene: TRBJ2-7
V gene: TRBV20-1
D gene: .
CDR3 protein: CSAKDRVANYEQYF
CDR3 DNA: TGCAGTGCTAAGGATCGCGTAGCTAACTACGAGCAGTACTTC

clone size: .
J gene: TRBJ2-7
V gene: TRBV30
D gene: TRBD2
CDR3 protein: CAWRRTSDGGEQYF
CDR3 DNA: TGTGCCTGGAGAAGGACTAGCGATGGAGGGGAGCAGTACTTC

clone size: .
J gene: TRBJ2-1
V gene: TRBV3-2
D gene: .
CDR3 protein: CASSLAGLAVPNEQFF
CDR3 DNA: TGTGCCAGCAGCTTAGCGGGACTAGCGGTCCCCAATGAGCAGTTCTTC

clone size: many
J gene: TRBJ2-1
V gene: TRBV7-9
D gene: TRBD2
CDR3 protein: CASSQEGLAAWDEQFF
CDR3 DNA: TGTGCCAGCAGCCAAGAGGGGCTAGCGGCTTGGGATGAGCAGTTCTTC

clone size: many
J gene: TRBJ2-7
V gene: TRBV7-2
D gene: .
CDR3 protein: CASTLLLGPYEQYF
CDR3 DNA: TGTGCCAGCACCCTCCTTCTAGGGCCTTACGAGCAGTACTTC

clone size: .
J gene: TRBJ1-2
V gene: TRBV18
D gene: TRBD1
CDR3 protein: CASSPQGDVDYGYTF
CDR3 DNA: TGTGCCAGCTCACCCCAGGGGGATGTTGACTATGGCTACACCTTC

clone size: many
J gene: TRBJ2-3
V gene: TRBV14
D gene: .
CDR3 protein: CASKLSGKSSTDTQYF
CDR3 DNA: TGTGCCAGTAAGCTTAGCGGAAAATCTAGCACAGATACGCAGTATTTT

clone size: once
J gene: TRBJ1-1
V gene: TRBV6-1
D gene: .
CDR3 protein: CASSLAGAATEAFF
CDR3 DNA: TGTGCCAGCAGCTTGGCAGGGGCAGCCACTGAAGCTTTCTTT

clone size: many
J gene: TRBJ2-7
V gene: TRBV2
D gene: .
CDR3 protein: CASSERRGAYEQYF
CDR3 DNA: TGTGCCAGCAGCGAACGAAGGGGGGCCTACGAGCAGTACTTC

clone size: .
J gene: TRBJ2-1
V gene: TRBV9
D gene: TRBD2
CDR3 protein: CASSAELAGGYNEQFF
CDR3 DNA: TGTGCCAGCAGCGCGGAACTAGCGGGGGGCTACAATGAGCAGTTCTTC

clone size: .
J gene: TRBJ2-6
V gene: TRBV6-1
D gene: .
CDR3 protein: CASKNSGANVLTF
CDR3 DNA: TGTGCCAGCAAAAACTCTGGGGCCAACGTCCTGACTTTC

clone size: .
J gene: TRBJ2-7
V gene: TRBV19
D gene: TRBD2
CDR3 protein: CASSTTGGSWEQYF
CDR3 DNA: TGTGCCAGTAGTACGACGGGAGGTTCATGGGAGCAGTACTTC

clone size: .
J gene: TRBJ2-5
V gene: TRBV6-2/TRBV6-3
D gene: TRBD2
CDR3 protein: CASSYSMVAGHQETQYF
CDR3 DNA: TGTGCCAGCAGTTACTCGATGGTAGCGGGCCACCAAGAGACCCAGTACTTC

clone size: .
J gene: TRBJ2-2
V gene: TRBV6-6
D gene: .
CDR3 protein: CASSYSSWGNTGELFF
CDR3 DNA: TGTGCCAGCAGTTACTCGAGTTGGGGAAACACCGGGGAGCTGTTTTTT

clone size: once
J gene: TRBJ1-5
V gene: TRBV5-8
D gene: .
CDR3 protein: CASSSEYPPQHF
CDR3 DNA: TGTGCCAGCAGCTCCGAATACCCGCCCCAGCATTTT

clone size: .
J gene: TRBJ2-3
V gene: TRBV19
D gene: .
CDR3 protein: CASSTGRHTDTQYF
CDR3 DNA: TGTGCCAGTAGTACCGGACGCCACACAGATACGCAGTATTTT

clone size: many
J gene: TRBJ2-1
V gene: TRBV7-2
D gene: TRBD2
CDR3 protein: CASSLAGRGSSYNEQFF
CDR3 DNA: TGTGCCAGCAGCTTAGCAGGTCGCGGGAGCTCCTACAATGAGCAGTTCTTC

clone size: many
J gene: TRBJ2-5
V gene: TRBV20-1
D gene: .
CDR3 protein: CSAREALAGETQYF
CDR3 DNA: TGCAGTGCTAGAGAGGCATTGGCGGGGGAGACCCAGTACTTC

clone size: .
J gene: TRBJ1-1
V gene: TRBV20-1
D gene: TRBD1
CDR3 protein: CSAPPPGTAGTEAFF
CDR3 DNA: TGCAGTGCTCCGCCCCCCGGGACAGCGGGAACTGAAGCTTTCTTT

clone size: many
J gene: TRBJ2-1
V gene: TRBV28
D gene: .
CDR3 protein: CASSRGGGYNEQFF
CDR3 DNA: TGTGCCAGCAGTCGCGGGGGCGGCTACAATGAGCAGTTCTTC

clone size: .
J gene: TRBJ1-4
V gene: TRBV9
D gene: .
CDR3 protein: CASSSDPGEKLFF
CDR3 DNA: TGTGCCAGCAGCTCGGACCCGGGGGAAAAACTGTTTTTT

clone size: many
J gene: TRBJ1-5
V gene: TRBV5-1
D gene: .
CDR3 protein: CASSLEGTNQPQHF
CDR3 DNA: TGCGCCAGCAGCTTGGAAGGGACGAATCAGCCCCAGCATTTT

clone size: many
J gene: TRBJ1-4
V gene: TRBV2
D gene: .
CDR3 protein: CASSRLPGEKLFF
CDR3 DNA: TGTGCCAGCAGCCGGTTGCCGGGAGAAAAACTGTTTTTT

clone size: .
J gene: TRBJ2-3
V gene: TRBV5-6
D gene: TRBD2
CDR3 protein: CASSFGSGGTDTQYF
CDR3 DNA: TGTGCCAGCAGCTTTGGTAGCGGGGGCACAGATACGCAGTATTTT

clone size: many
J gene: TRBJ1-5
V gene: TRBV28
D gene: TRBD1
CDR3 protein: CASRSTGGGQPQHF
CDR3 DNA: TGTGCCAGCAGGTCCACAGGGGGCGGGCAGCCCCAGCATTTT

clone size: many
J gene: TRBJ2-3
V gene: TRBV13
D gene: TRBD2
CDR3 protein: CASSPREGTDTQYF
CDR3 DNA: TGTGCCAGCAGCCCTCGGGAGGGGACAGATACGCAGTATTTT

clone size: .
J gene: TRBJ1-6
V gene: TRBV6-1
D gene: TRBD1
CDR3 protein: CASSWQGAGNSPLHF
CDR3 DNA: TGTGCCAGCAGTTGGCAGGGGGCAGGTAATTCACCCCTCCACTTT

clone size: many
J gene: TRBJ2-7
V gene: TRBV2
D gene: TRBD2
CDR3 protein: CASSEGTSLSYEQYF
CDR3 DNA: TGTGCCAGCAGTGAAGGGACTAGTCTCTCCTACGAGCAGTACTTC

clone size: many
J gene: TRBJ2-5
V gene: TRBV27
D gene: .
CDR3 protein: CASSLTWQNQETQYF
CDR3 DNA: TGTGCCAGCAGTTTAACTTGGCAGAACCAAGAGACCCAGTACTTC

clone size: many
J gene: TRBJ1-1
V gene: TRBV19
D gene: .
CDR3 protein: CASSIVGVETEAFF
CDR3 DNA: TGTGCCAGTAGTATTGTGGGGGTCGAAACTGAAGCTTTCTTT

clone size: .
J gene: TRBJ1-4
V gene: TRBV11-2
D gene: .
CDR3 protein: CASSRYTNEKLFF
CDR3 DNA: TGCGCCAGCAGTCGGTACACTAATGAAAAACTGTTTTTT

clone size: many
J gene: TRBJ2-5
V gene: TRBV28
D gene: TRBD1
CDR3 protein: CAMGTGNRAETQYF
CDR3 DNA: TGTGCCATGGGGACAGGGAATAGGGCAGAGACCCAGTACTTC

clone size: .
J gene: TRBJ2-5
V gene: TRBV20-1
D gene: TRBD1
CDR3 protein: CSARDRWALETQYF
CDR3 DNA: TGCAGTGCAAGGGACAGGTGGGCATTGGAGACCCAGTACTTC

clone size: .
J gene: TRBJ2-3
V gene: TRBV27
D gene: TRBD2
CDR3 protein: CASSLPPGGSLRADTQYF
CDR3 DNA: TGTGCCAGCAGTTTACCCCCGGGAGGGTCCCTACGGGCAGATACGCAGTATTTT

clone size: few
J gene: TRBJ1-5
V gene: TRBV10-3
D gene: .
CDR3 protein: CAITDGRNQPQHF
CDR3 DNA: TGTGCCATCACGGACGGGCGGAATCAGCCCCAGCATTTT